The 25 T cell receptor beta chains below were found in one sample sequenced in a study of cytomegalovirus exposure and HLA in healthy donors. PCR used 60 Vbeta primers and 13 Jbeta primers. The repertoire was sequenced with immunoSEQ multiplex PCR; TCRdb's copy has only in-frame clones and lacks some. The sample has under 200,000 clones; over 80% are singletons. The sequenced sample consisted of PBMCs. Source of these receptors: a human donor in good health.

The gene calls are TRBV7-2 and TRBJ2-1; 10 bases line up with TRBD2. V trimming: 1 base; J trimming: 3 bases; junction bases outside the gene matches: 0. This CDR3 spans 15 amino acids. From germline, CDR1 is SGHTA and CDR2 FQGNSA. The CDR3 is CASSLVAGGYNEQFF. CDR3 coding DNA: TGTGCCAGCAGCTTAGTAGCGGGGGGCTACAATGAGCAGTTCTTC.

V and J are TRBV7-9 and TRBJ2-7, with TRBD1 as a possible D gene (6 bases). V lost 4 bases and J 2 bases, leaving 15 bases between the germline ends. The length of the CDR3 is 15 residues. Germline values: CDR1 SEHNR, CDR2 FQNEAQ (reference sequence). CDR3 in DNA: TGTGCCAGCAGCTCCCCCTGGGACAAACCCTACGAGCAGTACTTC. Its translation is CASSSPWDKPYEQYF.

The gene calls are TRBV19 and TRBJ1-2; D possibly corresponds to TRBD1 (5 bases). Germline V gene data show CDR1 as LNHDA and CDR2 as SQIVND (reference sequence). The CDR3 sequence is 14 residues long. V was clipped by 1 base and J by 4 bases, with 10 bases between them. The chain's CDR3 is CASSIGGRIYGYTF. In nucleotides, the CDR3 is TGTGCCAGTAGTATAGGGGGCAGGATCTATGGCTACACCTTC. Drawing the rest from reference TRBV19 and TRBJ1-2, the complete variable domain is DGGITQSPKYLFRKEGQNVTLSCEQNLNHDAMYWYRQDPGQGLRLIYYSQIVNDFQKGDIAEGYSVSREKKESFPLTVTSAQKNPTAFYLCASSIGGRIYGYTFGSGTRLTVV.

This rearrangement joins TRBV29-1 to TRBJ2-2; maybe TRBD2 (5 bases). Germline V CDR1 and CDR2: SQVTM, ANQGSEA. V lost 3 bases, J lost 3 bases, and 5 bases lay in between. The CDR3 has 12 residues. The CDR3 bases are TGCAGCGTTGACGGGGACACCGGGGAGCTGTTTTTT. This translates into CSVDGDTGELFF.

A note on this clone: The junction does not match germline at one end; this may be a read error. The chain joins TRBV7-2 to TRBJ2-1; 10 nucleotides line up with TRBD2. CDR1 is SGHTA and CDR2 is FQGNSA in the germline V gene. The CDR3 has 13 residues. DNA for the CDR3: TGTGCCAGCAGCTTAACTAGCGGGGTACGGGGAATCTTC. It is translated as CASSLTSGVRGIF.

The CDR3 protein is CASSLSFSSYEQYF. CDR3 nucleotide sequence: TGTGCCAGCAGTTTATCTTTTTCCAGCTACGAGCAGTACTTC. The chain combines TRBV27 with TRBJ2-7; D remains ambiguous. This CDR3 region has 14 residues. The V end lost 0 bases, the J end lost 3 bases, and 9 bases lay between the germline ends. Germline V gene data show CDR1 as MNHEY and CDR2 as SMNVEV (reference sequence).

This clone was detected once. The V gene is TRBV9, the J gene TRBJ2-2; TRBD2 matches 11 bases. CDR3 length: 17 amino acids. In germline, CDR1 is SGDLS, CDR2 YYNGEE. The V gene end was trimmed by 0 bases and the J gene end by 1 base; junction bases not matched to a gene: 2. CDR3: CASSVALAGGNTGELFF. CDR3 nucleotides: TGTGCCAGCAGCGTAGCGCTAGCGGGGGGGAACACCGGGGAGCTGTTTTTT.

As DNA, the CDR3 is TGTGCCAGTAGTATCATCAGCGGGGGGGCAGTCCTGGGCGATACGCAGTATTTT. Translation gives CASSIISGGAVLGDTQYF. V is TRBV19 and J is TRBJ2-3, with TRBD2 identical over 10 bases. After removal of 3 bases from V and 6 bases from J, the junction contained 15 bases not matched to a gene. Germline loops: CDR1 LNHDA, CDR2 SQIVND (reference sequence). The CDR3 is 18 amino acids.

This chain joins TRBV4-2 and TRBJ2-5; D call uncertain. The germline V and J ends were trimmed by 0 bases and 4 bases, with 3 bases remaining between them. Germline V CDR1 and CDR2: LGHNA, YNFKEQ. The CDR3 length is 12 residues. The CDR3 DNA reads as TGTGCCAGCAGCCAAGACCGAGAGACCCAGTACTTC. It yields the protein CASSQDRETQYF.

The DNA for the CDR3 is TGTGCCAGCAGCGGAACTAGCGGGGGTGTAGTCTCCTACGAGCAGTACTTC. This codes for CASSGTSGGVVSYEQYF. This chain joins TRBV7-9 and TRBJ2-7; 11 bases map to TRBD2. Germline CDR1 reads SEHNR; CDR2 reads FQNEAQ (reference sequence). Unmatched junction bases numbered 9, after V lost 5 bases and J lost 0 bases. This CDR3 region has 17 residues.

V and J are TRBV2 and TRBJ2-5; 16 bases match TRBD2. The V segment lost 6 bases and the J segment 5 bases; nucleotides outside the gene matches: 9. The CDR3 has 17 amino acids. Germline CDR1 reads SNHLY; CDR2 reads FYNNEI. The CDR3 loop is CASSGGTSGGVYETQYF. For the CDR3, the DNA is TGTGCCAGCAGCGGAGGGACTAGCGGGGGGGTATATGAGACCCAGTACTTC.

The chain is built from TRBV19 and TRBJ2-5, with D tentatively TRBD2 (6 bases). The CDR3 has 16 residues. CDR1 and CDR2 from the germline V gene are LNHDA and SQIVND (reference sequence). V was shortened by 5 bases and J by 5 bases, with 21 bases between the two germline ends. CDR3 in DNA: TGTGCCAGTAGTCCCGACCCCGGACGGGGGTTGGAGACCCAGTACTTC. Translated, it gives CASSPDPGRGLETQYF.

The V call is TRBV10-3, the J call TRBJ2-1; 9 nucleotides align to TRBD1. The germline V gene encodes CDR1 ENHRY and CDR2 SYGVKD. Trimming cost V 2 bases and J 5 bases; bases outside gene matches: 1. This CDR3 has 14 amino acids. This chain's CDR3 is CAISEGTGNNEQFF. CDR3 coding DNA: TGTGCCATCAGTGAGGGGACAGGGAACAATGAGCAGTTCTTC.

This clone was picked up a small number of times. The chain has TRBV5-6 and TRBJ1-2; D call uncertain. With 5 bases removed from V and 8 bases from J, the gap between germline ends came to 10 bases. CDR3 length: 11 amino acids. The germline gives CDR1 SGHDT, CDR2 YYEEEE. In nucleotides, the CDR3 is TGTGCCAGCAGACGGGAGGCAGGCTACACCTTC. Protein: CASRREAGYTF. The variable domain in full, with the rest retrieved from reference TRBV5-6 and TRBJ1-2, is DAGVTQSPTHLIKTRGQQVTLRCSPKSGHDTVSWYQQALGQGPQFIFQYYEEEERQRGNFPDRFSGHQFPNYSSELNVNALLLGDSALYLCASRREAGYTFGSGTRLTVV.

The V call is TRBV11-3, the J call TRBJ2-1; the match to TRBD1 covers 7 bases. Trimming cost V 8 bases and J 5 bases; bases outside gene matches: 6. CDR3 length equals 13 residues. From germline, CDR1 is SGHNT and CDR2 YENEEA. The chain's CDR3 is CASGDRENNEQFF. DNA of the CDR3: TGTGCCAGCGGCGACAGGGAAAACAATGAGCAGTTCTTC. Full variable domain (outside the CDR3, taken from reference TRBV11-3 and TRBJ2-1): EAGVVQSPRYKIIEKKQPVAFWCNPISGHNTLYWYLQNLGQGPELLIRYENEEAVDDSQLPKDRFSAERLKGVDSTLKIQPAELGDSAVYLCASGDRENNEQFFGPGTRLTVL.

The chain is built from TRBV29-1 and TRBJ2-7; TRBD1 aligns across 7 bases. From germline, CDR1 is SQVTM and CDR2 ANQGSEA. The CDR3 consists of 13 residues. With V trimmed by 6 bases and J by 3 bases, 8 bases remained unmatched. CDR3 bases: TGCAGCGTATTAACGGGACAGCTCTACGAGCAGTACTTC. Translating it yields CSVLTGQLYEQYF.

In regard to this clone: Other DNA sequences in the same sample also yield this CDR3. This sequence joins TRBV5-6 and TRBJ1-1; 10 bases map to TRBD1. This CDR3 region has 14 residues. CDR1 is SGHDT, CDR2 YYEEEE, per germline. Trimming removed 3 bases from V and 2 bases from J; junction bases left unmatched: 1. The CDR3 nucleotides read TGTGCCAGCAGCTCGACAGGGGGCAACACTGAAGCTTTCTTT. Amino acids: CASSSTGGNTEAFF.

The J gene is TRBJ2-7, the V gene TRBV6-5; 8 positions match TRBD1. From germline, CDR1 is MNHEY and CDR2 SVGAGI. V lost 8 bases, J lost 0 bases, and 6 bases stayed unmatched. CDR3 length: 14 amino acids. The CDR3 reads CASSIGQGSYEQYF. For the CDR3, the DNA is TGTGCCAGCTCAATCGGACAGGGCTCCTACGAGCAGTACTTC.

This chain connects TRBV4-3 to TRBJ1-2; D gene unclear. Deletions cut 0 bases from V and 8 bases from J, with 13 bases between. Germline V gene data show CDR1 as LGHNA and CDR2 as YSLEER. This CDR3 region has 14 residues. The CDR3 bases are TGCGCCAGCAGCCAAGAGGTCGGGGTGCGGGGCTACACCTTC. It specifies CASSQEVGVRGYTF.

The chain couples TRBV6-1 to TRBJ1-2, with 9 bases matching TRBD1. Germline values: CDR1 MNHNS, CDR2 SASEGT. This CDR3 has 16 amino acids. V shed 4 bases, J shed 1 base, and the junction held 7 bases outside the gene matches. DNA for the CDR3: TGTGCCAGCAGTGTGGGTAGGGACAGGGTTAACTATGGCTACACCTTC. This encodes CASSVGRDRVNYGYTF.

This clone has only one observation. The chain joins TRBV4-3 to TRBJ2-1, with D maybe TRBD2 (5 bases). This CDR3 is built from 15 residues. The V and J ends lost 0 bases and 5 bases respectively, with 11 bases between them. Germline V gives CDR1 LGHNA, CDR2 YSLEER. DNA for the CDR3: TGCGCCAGCAGCCAAGAAACTAGTCCAGACAATGAGCAGTTCTTC. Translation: CASSQETSPDNEQFF.

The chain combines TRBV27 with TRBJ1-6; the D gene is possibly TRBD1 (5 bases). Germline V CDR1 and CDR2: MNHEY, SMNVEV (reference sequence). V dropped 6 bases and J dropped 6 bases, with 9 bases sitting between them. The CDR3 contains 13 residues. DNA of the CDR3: TGTGCCAGCAGGTCAGGGCCTAATTCACCCCTCCACTTT. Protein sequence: CASRSGPNSPLHF.

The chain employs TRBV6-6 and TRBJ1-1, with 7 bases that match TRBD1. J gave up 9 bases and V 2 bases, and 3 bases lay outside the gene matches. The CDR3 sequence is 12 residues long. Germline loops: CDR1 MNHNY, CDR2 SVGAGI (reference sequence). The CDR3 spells CASSYRTGKAFF. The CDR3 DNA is TGTGCCAGCAGTTACCGGACAGGAAAAGCTTTCTTT.

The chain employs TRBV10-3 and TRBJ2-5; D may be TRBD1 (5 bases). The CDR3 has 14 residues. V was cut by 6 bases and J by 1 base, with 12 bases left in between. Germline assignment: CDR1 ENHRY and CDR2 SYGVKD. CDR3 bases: TGTGCCATCAGCCTGACAGATCTCCAAGAGACCCAGTACTTC. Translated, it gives CAISLTDLQETQYF.

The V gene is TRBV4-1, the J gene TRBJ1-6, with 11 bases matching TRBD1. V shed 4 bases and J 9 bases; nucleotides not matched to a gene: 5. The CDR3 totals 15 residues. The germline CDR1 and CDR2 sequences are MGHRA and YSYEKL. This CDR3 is CASSLTGTGGSPLHF. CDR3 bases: TGCGCCAGCAGCCTCACTGGGACAGGGGGTTCACCCCTCCACTTT.